This T cell receptor beta chain was retrieved from a study of CD8+CD57+ T cells in acquired aplastic anemia. Study-level information: Yields of DNA that came from sorted CD4+ and CD8+ cells averaged approximately 3.5 ug.

There are 11 residues in the CDR3. Germline CDR1 reads SNHLY; CDR2 reads FYNNEI. V was cut by 11 bases and J by 4 bases, with 12 bases left in between. It was genomic DNA that served as the template for profiling TCR beta VDJ and CDR3. TCRdb passed the reads through MiXCR, listing each CDR3 protein once. Here the sample spans around 200,000 distinct CDR3 sequences, 63% being singletons. In patients chosen for sequencing, flow cytometry had shown CD8+CD57+ cell expansion. Patients were therapy-naive when their blood was sampled. This TCR derives from a human donor with aplastic anemia. The chain recombines TRBV2 with TRBJ2-7; D perhaps matches TRBD2 (5 bases). The sample consisted of sorted CD4+, CD8+, or CD8+CD57+ T cells (not recorded which) from PBMCs. CDR3 sequence reads: CAGRTDYEQYF. The CDR3 DNA is TGTGCCGGCCGGACTGATTACGAGCAGTACTTC.